Each of the 12 T cell receptor beta chains below was sequenced from the same sample in a study of T cells after yellow fever vaccination. MiXCR was run by TCRdb on the 5' RACE reads, yielding one entry per CDR3 protein. The data hold around 250,000 distinct CDR3 sequences, with 6.5% to 8.5% observed a single time. Sequencing used CD4+ T cells sorted from PBMCs, obtained 15 days after the yellow fever booster vaccination. The receptors were gathered from a man aged 25-40 years who received the YFV17D yellow fever vaccine.

This clonotype was seen a handful of times. CDR3 loop: CASRRLQFNSPLHF. CDR3 coding DNA: TGTGCCAGCAGGAGACTCCAGTTCAATTCACCCCTCCACTTT. The chain is built from TRBV6-2 or TRBV6-3 and TRBJ1-6; no definite D call. Deletions cut 6 bases from V and 7 bases from J, with 13 bases between. The CDR3 contains 14 residues. Germline V gene data show CDR1 as MNHEY and CDR2 as SVGEGT.

The chain joins TRBV5-1 to TRBJ1-1; perhaps TRBD1 as D (5 bases). Germline V gives CDR1 SGHRS, CDR2 YFSETQ. V was shortened by 1 base and J by 0 bases, with 13 bases between the two germline ends. This CDR3 has 16 residues. CDR3 in amino acids: CASSLRQSPMNTEAFF. DNA of the CDR3: TGCGCCAGCAGCTTGAGACAGTCTCCGATGAACACTGAAGCTTTCTTT.

About this clonotype itself: A much larger clone lies a single base off, so this may be a read error. The chain couples TRBV27 to TRBJ2-1; the D gene is possibly TRBD2 (7 bases). The CDR3 extends over 16 amino acids. The V end lost 7 bases, the J end lost 2 bases, and 18 bases lay between the germline ends. The germline CDR1 and CDR2 sequences are MNHEY and SMNVEV (reference sequence). The DNA for the CDR3 is TGTGCCAGCACGTGGGGGGGCGGGACTACCTACAATGAGCAGTTCTTC. Amino acid sequence: CASTWGGGTTYNEQFF.

This clonotype was observed a handful of times. The chain combines TRBV6-1 with TRBJ1-1; no definite D call. CDR1 is MNHNS, CDR2 SASEGT, per germline. The CDR3 runs 13 residues. V gave up 2 bases and J gave up 4 bases, with 8 bases separating them. Written as DNA, the CDR3 is TGTGCCAGCAGTGAACACAGAAGCACTGAAGCTTTCTTT. It specifies CASSEHRSTEAFF.

This clonotype has at least ten counts. V is TRBV28 and J is TRBJ1-3; D gene uncertain. Germline V CDR1 and CDR2: MDHEN, SYDVKM. Trimming took off 2 bases at V and 4 bases at J, with 15 bases between the two ends. The CDR3 contains 16 residues. CDR3 nucleotides: TGTGCCAGCAGTTTACCTTCCTCGGGTACGGGAAACACCATATATTTT. Its translation: CASSLPSSGTGNTIYF.

This clonotype was seen a handful of times. The chain links TRBV20-1 to TRBJ2-1, with D maybe TRBD2 (6 bases). The CDR3 loop spans 16 amino acids. CDR1 is DFQATT and CDR2 is SNEGSKA in the germline V gene (reference sequence). Deletions cut 0 bases from V and 0 bases from J, with 12 bases between. CDR3 sequence: CSAREPGAGSYNEQFF. CDR3 nucleotides: TGCAGTGCTAGAGAGCCCGGAGCGGGCTCCTACAATGAGCAGTTCTTC.

V usage is TRBV6-2 or TRBV6-3 and J usage is TRBJ1-5; TRBD1 might be the D (6 bases). The CDR3 extends over 15 amino acids. Trimming stripped 7 bases from V and 7 bases from J, with 20 bases between. CDR1 MNHEY and CDR2 SVGEGT come from the germline V gene. The CDR3 region is CASNRRRGGGQPQHF. The CDR3 DNA reads as TGTGCCAGCAACCGTCGGCGGGGGGGCGGACAGCCCCAGCATTTT.

This clonotype turned up a few times. V and J are TRBV10-3 and TRBJ1-5; tentatively, D is TRBD1 (5 bases). CDR3 length equals 13 residues. V was pared by 2 bases and J by 5 bases, with 7 bases between. Germline CDR1 is ENHRY and CDR2 is SYGVKD. CDR3 sequence (DNA): TGTGCCATCAGTGAGGACAGTTATCAGCCCCAGCATTTT. Protein: CAISEDSYQPQHF.

This clonotype was observed a handful of times. The rearrangement joins TRBV20-1 to TRBJ2-6, with D perhaps being TRBD1 or TRBD2 (6 bases each). CDR1 DFQATT and CDR2 SNEGSKA come from the germline V gene (reference sequence). V was clipped by 4 bases and J by 2 bases, with 15 bases between them. The CDR3 is made up of 16 amino acids. Here the CDR3 reads CSAKGGRDPGANVLTF. CDR3 in DNA: TGCAGTGCTAAGGGGGGACGGGACCCTGGGGCCAACGTCCTGACTTTC.

This clonotype was seen a handful of times. This chain links TRBV6-1 with TRBJ1-5; no clear D. Trimming removed 1 base at V and 7 bases at J, with 11 bases between. Germline V gives CDR1 MNHNS, CDR2 SASEGT. The CDR3 totals 14 residues. DNA of the CDR3: TGTGCCAGCAGTGAAGGGGCGGGAGGGCAGCCCCAGCATTTT. Its translation: CASSEGAGGQPQHF.

This clonotype was seen at least ten times. The chain carries TRBV30 and TRBJ1-5; 7 positions agree with TRBD1. The germline V gene has CDR1 GTSNPN and CDR2 SVGIG (reference sequence). This CDR3 is 13 amino acids long. The J segment lost 6 bases and the V segment lost 3 bases, leaving 5 bases of the junction unmatched. As DNA, the CDR3 is TGTGCCTGGAGCGACCAGGGGGGTCAGCCCCAGCATTTT. It is translated as CAWSDQGGQPQHF.

This clonotype was picked up many times. The V call is TRBV29-1, the J call TRBJ2-5; D is possibly TRBD2 (6 bases). CDR1 is SQVTM and CDR2 is ANQGSEA in the germline V gene. The CDR3 contains 14 residues. V was pared by 4 bases and J by 3 bases, with 15 bases between. CDR3 DNA sequence: TGCAGCGTTGGGGGTCCTAGCGCGGAAGAGACCCAGTACTTC. Translating it yields CSVGGPSAEETQYF. Based on the CDR3 plus reference TRBV29-1 and TRBJ2-5, the full variable domain is SAVISQKPSRDICQRGTSLTIQCQVDSQVTMMFWYRQQPGQSLTLIATANQGSEATYESGFVIDKFPISRPNLTFSTLTVSNMSPEDSSIYLCSVGGPSAEETQYFGPGTRLLVL.